This T cell receptor (beta chain) was documented in a study of identical twins. Overall study findings and caveats: Insertions ran lower in abundant cord blood beta clonotypes, though not in memory repertoires. Beta out-of-frame sequences displayed a weaker excess of sharing between twins.

This clonotype was counted ten times or more. The antigen remains undetermined. A universal primer site was created by template switching, with the cDNA bearing unique molecular identifiers. From the 5' RACE reads, TCRdb called clonotypes with MiXCR, one entry per CDR3 protein. The sample lists about 900,000 distinct CDR3 sequences; over 9% were seen once. Germline values: CDR1 PRHDT, CDR2 FYEKMQ (reference sequence). After removal of 1 base from V and 4 bases from J, the junction contained 7 bases not matched to a gene. CDR3 length: 16 amino acids. The same data also went into a second study, on yellow fever vaccine responses in identical twins.

The sequencing input was PBMCs. This clonotype was sampled from a woman aged 18-29 years in good health. The chain recombines TRBV13 with TRBJ2-1, with 7 bases matching TRBD2. The CDR3 sequence: CASSLEASGAYNEQFF. The CDR3 DNA sequence: TGTGCCAGCAGCTTAGAGGCCAGCGGGGCTTACAATGAGCAGTTCTTC.